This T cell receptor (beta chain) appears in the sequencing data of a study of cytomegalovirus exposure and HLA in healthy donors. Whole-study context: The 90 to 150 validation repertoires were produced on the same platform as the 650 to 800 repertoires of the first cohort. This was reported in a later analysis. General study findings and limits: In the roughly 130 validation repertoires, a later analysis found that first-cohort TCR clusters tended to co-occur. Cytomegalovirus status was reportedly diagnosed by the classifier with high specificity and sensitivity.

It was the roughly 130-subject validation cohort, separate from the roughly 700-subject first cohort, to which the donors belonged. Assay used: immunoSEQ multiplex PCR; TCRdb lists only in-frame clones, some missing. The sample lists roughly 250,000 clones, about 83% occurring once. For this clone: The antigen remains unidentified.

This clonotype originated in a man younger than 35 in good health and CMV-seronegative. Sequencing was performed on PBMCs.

CDR3 DNA sequence: TGTGCCAGCAGACCTCCGGGACTAGCGGGAGGCGAGTACTTC. Translation: CASRPPGLAGGEYF. V and J are TRBV28 and TRBJ2-7; 15 nucleotides agree with TRBD2. The CDR3 is 14 residues long. V lost 6 bases and J lost 11; bases outside the gene matches: 8. Germline V gene lookup returns CDR1 MDHEN and CDR2 SYDVKM.